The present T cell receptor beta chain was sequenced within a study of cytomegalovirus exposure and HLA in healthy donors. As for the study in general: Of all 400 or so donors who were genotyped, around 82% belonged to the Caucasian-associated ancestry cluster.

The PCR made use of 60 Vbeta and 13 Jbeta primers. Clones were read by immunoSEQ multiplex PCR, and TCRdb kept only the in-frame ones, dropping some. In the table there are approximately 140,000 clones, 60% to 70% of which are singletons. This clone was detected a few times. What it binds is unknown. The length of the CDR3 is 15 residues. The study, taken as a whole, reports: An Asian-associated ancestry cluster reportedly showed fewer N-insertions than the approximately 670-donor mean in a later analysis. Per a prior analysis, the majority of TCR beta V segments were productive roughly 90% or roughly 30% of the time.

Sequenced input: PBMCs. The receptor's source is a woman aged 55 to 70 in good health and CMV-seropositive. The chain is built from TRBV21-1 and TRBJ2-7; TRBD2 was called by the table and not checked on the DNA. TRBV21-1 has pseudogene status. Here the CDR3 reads CASSKPSGRAYEQYF. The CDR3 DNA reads TGTGCCAGCAGCAAACCGAGCGGGAGGGCCTACGAGCAGTACTTC.